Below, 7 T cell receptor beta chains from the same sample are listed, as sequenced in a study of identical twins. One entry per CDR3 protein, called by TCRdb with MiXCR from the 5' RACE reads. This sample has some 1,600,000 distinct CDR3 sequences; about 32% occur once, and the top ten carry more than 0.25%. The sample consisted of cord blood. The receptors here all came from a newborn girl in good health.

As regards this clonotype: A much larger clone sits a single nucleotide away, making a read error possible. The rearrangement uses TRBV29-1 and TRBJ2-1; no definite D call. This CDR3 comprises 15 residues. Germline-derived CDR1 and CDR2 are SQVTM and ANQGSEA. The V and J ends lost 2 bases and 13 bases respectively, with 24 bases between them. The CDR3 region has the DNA TGCAGCGTTGAAATATTCTCCTACGGACCAGAGACCCAGTTCTTC. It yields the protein CSVEIFSYGPETQFF.

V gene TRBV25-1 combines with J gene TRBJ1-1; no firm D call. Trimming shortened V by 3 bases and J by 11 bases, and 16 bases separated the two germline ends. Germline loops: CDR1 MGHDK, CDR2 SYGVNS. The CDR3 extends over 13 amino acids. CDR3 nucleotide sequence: TGTGCCAGCAGTGATAAGGGTGGGCGATGGGCTTTCTTT. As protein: CASSDKGGRWAFF.

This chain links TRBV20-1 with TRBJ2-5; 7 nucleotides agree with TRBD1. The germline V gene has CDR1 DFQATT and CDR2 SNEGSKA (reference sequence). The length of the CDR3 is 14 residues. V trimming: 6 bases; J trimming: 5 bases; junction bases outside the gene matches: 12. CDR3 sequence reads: CSAEAYRGQETQYF. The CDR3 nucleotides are TGCAGTGCGGAGGCCTACAGGGGACAGGAGACCCAGTACTTC.

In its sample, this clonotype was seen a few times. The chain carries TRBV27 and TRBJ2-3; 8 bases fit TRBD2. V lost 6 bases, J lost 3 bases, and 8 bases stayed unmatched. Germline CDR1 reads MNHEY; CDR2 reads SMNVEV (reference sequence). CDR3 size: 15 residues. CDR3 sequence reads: CASSPRRLATDTQYF. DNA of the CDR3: TGTGCCAGCAGCCCCAGGAGACTAGCGACAGATACGCAGTATTTT.

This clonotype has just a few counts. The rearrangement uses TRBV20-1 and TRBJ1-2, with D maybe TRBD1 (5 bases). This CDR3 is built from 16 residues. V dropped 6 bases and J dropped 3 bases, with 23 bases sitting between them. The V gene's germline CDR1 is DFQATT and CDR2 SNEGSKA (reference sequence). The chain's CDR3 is CSALTDDRLTYYGYTF. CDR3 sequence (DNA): TGCAGTGCCCTTACCGATGACAGATTAACCTACTATGGCTACACCTTC.

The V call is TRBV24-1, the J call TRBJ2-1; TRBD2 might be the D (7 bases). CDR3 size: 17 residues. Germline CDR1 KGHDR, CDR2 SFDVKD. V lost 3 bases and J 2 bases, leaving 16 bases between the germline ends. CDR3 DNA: TGTGCCACCAGTGATGGGGGAAAGGGGGGGCCCTACAATGAGCAGTTCTTC. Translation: CATSDGGKGGPYNEQFF.

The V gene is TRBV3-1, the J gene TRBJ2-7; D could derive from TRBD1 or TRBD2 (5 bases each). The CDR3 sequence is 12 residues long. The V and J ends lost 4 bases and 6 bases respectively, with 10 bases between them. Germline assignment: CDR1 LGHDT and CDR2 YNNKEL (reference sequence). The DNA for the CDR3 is TGTGCCAGCAGCCCCTCGGGGCTCGAGCAGTACTTC. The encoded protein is CASSPSGLEQYF.